This TCR beta chain derives from a study of cytomegalovirus exposure and HLA in healthy donors. This clone was seen just once. The antigen is unknown. Amplification used 60 Vbeta primers and 13 Jbeta primers. TCRdb's copy holds only in-frame clones and misses some; the assay was immunoSEQ multiplex PCR. The sample carries 150,000 or so clones, approximately 88% recorded once. Study conclusions and caveats: Many donors shared some public TCRs, even though most TCR sequences were rare. V- and J-gene trimming in TCR beta was tied to a missense DCLRE1C variant by an analysis performed later.

This clonotype originated in a man aged 25-45 years in good health and CMV-seronegative. Sequencing was done on a sample of PBMCs.

The CDR3 nucleotides are TGTGCCAGCAGCTGGGGGACTAGCGGGAGGGTCGAGCAGTACTTC. It encodes CASSWGTSGRVEQYF. This chain connects TRBV5-8 to TRBJ2-7, with TRBD2 identical over 16 bases. The germline gives CDR1 SGHTS, CDR2 YDEGEE. J gave up 6 bases and V 3 bases, and 3 bases lay outside the gene matches. This CDR3 region has 15 residues.